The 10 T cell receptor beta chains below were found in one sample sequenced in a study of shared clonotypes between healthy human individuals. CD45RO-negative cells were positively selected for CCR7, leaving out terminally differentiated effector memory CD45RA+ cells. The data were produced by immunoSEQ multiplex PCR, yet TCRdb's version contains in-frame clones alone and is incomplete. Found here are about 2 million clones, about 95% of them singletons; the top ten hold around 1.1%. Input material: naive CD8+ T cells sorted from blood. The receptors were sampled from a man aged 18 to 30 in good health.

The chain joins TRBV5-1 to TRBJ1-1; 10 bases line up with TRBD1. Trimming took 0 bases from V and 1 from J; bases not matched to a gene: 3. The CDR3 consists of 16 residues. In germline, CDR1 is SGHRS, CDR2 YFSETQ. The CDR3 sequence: CASSLGQGAANTEAFF. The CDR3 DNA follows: TGCGCCAGCAGCTTGGGACAGGGGGCTGCGAACACTGAAGCTTTCTTT.

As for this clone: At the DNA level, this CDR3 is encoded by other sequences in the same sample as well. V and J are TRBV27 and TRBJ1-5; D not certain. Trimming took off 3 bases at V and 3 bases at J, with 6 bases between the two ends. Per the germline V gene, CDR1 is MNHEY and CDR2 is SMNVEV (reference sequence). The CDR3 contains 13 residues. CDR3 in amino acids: CASSLGFNQPQHF. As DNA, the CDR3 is TGTGCCAGCAGTTTGGGCTTCAATCAGCCCCAGCATTTT.

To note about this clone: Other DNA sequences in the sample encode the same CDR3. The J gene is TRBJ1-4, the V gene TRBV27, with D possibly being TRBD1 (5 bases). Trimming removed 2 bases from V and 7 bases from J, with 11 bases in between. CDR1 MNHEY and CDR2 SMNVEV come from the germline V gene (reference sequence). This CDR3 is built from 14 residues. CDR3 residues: CASSLGGEGEKLFF. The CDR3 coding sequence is TGTGCCAGCAGTTTAGGGGGGGAAGGTGAAAAACTGTTTTTT.

Written as DNA, the CDR3 is TGTGCCAGCAGTTTCAAAGGGGGCTCCTACGAGCAGTACTTC. This codes for CASSFKGGSYEQYF. The chain recombines TRBV6-5 with TRBJ2-7, with D tentatively TRBD1 (6 bases). The V end was cut by 4 bases, the J end by 0 bases, with 10 bases between. Germline V gene sequence: CDR1 MNHEY, CDR2 SVGAGI. The CDR3 is 14 amino acids.

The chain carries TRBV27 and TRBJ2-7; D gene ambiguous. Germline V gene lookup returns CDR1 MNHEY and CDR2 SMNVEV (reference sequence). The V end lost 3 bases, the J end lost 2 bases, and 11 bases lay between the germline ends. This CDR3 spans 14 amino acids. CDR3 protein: CASSLIARAYEQYF. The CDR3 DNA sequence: TGTGCCAGCAGTTTGATAGCTAGAGCCTACGAGCAGTACTTC.

The CDR3, as DNA: TGTGCCAGCAGTGATCTAGCGGGAGTTACCTACGAGCAGTACTTC. Encoded protein: CASSDLAGVTYEQYF. The chain has TRBV6-1 and TRBJ2-7; 10 bases match TRBD2. The V segment lost 3 bases and the J segment 2 bases; nucleotides outside the gene matches: 4. The germline CDR1 and CDR2 sequences are MNHNS and SASEGT. The CDR3 has 15 amino acids.

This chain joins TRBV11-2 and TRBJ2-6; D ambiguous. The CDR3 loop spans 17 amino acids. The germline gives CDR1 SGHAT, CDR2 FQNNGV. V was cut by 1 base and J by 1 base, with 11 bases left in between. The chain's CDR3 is CASSLVRSPSGANVLTF. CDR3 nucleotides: TGTGCCAGCAGCTTAGTCAGGAGCCCTTCTGGGGCCAACGTCCTGACTTTC.

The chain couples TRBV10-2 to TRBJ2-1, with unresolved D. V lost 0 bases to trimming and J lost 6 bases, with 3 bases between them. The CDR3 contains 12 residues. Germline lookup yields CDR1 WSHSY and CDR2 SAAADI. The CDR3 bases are TGCGCCAGCAGTGAGTCGCGCAATGAGCAGTTCTTC. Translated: CASSESRNEQFF.

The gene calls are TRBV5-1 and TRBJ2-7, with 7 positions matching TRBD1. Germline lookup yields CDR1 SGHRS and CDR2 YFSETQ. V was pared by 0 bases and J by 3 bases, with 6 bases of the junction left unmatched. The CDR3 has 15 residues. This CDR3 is CASSLGRGIFYEQYF. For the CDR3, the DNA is TGCGCCAGCAGCTTGGGCAGGGGGATCTTCTACGAGCAGTACTTC. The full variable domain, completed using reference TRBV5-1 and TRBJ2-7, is KAGVTQTPRYLIKTRGQQVTLSCSPISGHRSVSWYQQTPGQGLQFLFEYFSETQRNKGNFPGRFSGRQFSNSRSEMNVSTLELGDSALYLCASSLGRGIFYEQYFGPGTRLTVT.

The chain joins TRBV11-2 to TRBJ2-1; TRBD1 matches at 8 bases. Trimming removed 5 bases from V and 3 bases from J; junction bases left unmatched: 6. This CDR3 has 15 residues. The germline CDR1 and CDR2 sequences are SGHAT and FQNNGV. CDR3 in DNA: TGTGCCAGCAGCATGGGGACAGGATACTACAATGAGCAGTTCTTC. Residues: CASSMGTGYYNEQFF. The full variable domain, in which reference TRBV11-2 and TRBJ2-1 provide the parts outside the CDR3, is EAGVAQSPRYKIIEKRQSVAFWCNPISGHATLYWYQQILGQGPKLLIQFQNNGVVDDSQLPKDRFSAERLKGVDSTLKIQPAKLEDSAVYLCASSMGTGYYNEQFFGPGTRLTVL.